This T cell receptor beta chain appears in the sequencing data of a study of neurological immune-mediated disorders. This clonotype was seen repeatedly, ten times or more. What it recognizes is unknown. Study-wide results and limits: Subjects shared no identical expanded-clone CDR3 amino acid sequences, suggesting private TCR-beta repertoires in all groups.

Synthesis of cDNA was carried out by template-switch 5'RACE. The reaction used 10-nucleotide random UMIs. Each CDR3 protein is one row after TCRdb ran MiXCR on the 5' RACE reads. The table has 120,000 or so distinct CDR3 sequences, roughly 3.2% seen once. The receptor was derived from a woman between 25 and 40 years old with multiple sclerosis. Sequenced: PBMCs.

The CDR3 loop is CASSLRPNRDTQYF. The CDR3 region has the DNA TGTGCCAGCAGCCTCAGACCCAATCGGGATACGCAGTATTTT. The chain joins TRBV7-2 to TRBJ2-3; D is unclear. V dropped 5 bases and J dropped 6 bases, with 15 bases sitting between them. Germline lookup yields CDR1 SGHTA and CDR2 FQGNSA. This CDR3 contains 14 residues.